The 25 T cell receptor beta chains below were found in one sample sequenced in a study of a mutant IDH1 vaccine in newly diagnosed glioma. Time point here: week 35, safety follow-up. In the vaccine, a single dose held 300 ug of the mutant IDH1 20-mer peptide, along with topical imiquimod. These receptors have no identified antigens. The table came from immunoSEQ multiplex PCR; TCRdb's copy has only in-frame clones and leaves some out. The repertoire holds 29,000 or so clones, with about 70% as singletons. The sequencing used PBMCs, collected from a glioma patient whose treatment included an IDH1 peptide vaccine. The receptors here all came from a man in his fifties with glioma.

The rearrangement links TRBV19 to TRBJ2-3; either TRBD1 or TRBD2 may fit D (5 bases each). The V and J ends lost 6 bases and 5 bases respectively, with 15 bases between them. This CDR3 is built from 14 residues. CDR1 and CDR2 (germline): LNHDA, SQIVND (reference sequence). For the CDR3, the DNA is TGTGCCAGTAGAGTAGGTGGGGGATTAGATACGCAGTATTTT. It specifies CASRVGGGLDTQYF.

This chain links TRBV27 with TRBJ1-5; D perhaps matches TRBD1 (6 bases). V lost 4 bases and J lost 6, with 10 bases in between. Germline CDR1 and CDR2: MNHEY and SMNVEV (reference sequence). CDR3 size: 13 residues. CDR3 DNA sequence: TGTGCCAGCAGTTATACAGGGAGTCAGCCCCAGCATTTT. As protein: CASSYTGSQPQHF.

The chain joins TRBV7-9 to TRBJ1-3; D not resolved. In germline, CDR1 is SEHNR, CDR2 FQNEAQ (reference sequence). The V and J ends lost 5 bases and 2 bases respectively, with 10 bases between them. CDR3 length equals 14 residues. CDR3 sequence: CASSSRITGNTIYF. Written as DNA, the CDR3 is TGTGCCAGCAGCAGCCGGATAACTGGAAACACCATATATTTT.

The chain has TRBV7-9 and TRBJ2-7; a weak D match, TRBD1 (6 bases). V lost 6 bases, J lost 2 bases, and 20 bases lay in between. This CDR3 is 16 amino acids long. CDR1 and CDR2 from the germline V gene are SEHNR and FQNEAQ (reference sequence). As DNA, the CDR3 is TGTGCCAGCAGTTCCTACCGGGACAAAAGCCCCTACGAGCAGTACTTC. It specifies CASSSYRDKSPYEQYF.

This sequence joins TRBV25-1 and TRBJ1-1; D is uncertain. The CDR3 runs to 12 residues. The germline CDR1 and CDR2 sequences are MGHDK and SYGVNS. V was clipped by 6 bases and J by 0 bases, with 5 bases between them. CDR3: CASSWMNTEAFF. For the CDR3, the DNA is TGTGCCAGCAGCTGGATGAACACTGAAGCTTTCTTT.

This clone was seen only once. The CDR3 reads CASSFPGNEQFF. The CDR3 coding sequence is TGTGCCAGCAGTTTTCCTGGCAATGAGCAGTTCTTC. The rearrangement joins TRBV27 to TRBJ2-1; D is ambiguous. The V and J ends lost 3 bases and 6 bases respectively, with 6 bases between them. The germline V gene has CDR1 MNHEY and CDR2 SMNVEV (reference sequence). This CDR3 spans 12 amino acids.

This clone showed up just once. The CDR3 nucleotides are TGCGCCAGCAGCCCCACAGGGAATCCGAACACTGAAGCTTTCTTT. Translating it yields CASSPTGNPNTEAFF. The chain employs TRBV4-1 and TRBJ1-1, with TRBD1 as a possible D gene (6 bases). V shed 4 bases and J shed 1 base, with 13 bases lying between them. CDR1 is MGHRA and CDR2 is YSYEKL in the germline V gene. This CDR3 comprises 15 residues.

V is TRBV27 and J is TRBJ2-7, with D perhaps matching TRBD2 (6 bases). This CDR3 is built from 15 residues. Germline lookup yields CDR1 MNHEY and CDR2 SMNVEV (reference sequence). The V gene lost 6 bases and the J gene lost 3 bases, with 18 bases spanning the gap. DNA for the CDR3: TGTGCCAGCAGGCCGATGGGCGGGGTTGTCTACGAGCAGTACTTC. Protein: CASRPMGGVVYEQYF.

This chain joins TRBV2 and TRBJ1-3, with TRBD1 identical over 9 bases. The J segment lost 0 bases and the V segment lost 3 bases, leaving 3 bases of the junction unmatched. The V gene's germline CDR1 is SNHLY and CDR2 FYNNEI. The CDR3 loop spans 16 amino acids. The DNA of the CDR3 is TGTGCCAGCAGTGAGGGGACAGGGAACTCTGGAAACACCATATATTTT. It is translated as CASSEGTGNSGNTIYF.

The rearrangement uses TRBV5-1 and TRBJ2-5; possibly TRBD1 for D (6 bases). V was pared by 4 bases and J by 0 bases, with 10 bases between. This CDR3 has 14 residues. Germline assignment: CDR1 SGHRS and CDR2 YFSETQ. CDR3 sequence (DNA): TGCGCCAGCAGCACACAGGGTGACCAAGAGACCCAGTACTTC. Translating gives CASSTQGDQETQYF.

The J gene is TRBJ2-2, the V gene TRBV5-8, with D perhaps matching TRBD2 (6 bases). Germline V gives CDR1 SGHTS, CDR2 YDEGEE. There are 15 residues in the CDR3. Trimming stripped 1 base from V and 7 bases from J, with 14 bases between. The CDR3 protein is CASSLFGGSVGELFF. CDR3 nucleotides: TGTGCCAGCAGCTTGTTCGGAGGGTCCGTCGGGGAGCTGTTTTTT.

V gene TRBV4-3 combines with J gene TRBJ1-2; 9 bases are shared with TRBD1. There are 14 residues in the CDR3. With 0 bases clipped from V and 6 bases from J, the junction kept 2 bases outside the gene matches. Looked up from germline, CDR1 is LGHNA and CDR2 is YSLEER. This chain's CDR3 is CASSQENRGHGYTF. CDR3 DNA: TGCGCCAGCAGCCAAGAGAACAGGGGGCATGGCTACACCTTC.

This rearrangement joins TRBV10-3 to TRBJ2-3; possibly TRBD1 for D (7 bases). Germline V gene data show CDR1 as ENHRY and CDR2 as SYGVKD. The CDR3 spans 16 residues. V dropped 3 bases and J dropped 10 bases, with 23 bases sitting between them. The CDR3, as DNA: TGTGCCATCAGTGAAGGGGGACAGCGCCTAGCTAGCGCGCAGTATTTT. Encoded protein: CAISEGGQRLASAQYF.

V is TRBV27 and J is TRBJ2-7; 10 bases are shared with TRBD2. Germline loops: CDR1 MNHEY, CDR2 SMNVEV (reference sequence). This CDR3 contains 19 residues. V shed 2 bases, J shed 5 bases, and the junction held 18 bases outside the gene matches. The CDR3 DNA follows: TGTGCCAGCAGTTTAACGGGTGTAGCGGGGGGTCTTAGAAAGAACGAGCAGTACTTC. This translates into CASSLTGVAGGLRKNEQYF.

The chain has TRBV6-5 and TRBJ1-3; 11 bases align to TRBD1. The CDR3 runs to 15 residues. Trimming at V came to 7 bases and at J to 2 bases, leaving 4 bases not matched to a gene. Germline V gene sequence: CDR1 MNHEY, CDR2 SVGAGI. DNA for the CDR3: TGTGCCAGCATGCGGGACAGGGGGACTGGAAACACCATATATTTT. Its protein is CASMRDRGTGNTIYF.

The chain uses TRBV19 and TRBJ1-5; D not resolved. Germline V gene sequence: CDR1 LNHDA, CDR2 SQIVND (reference sequence). CDR3 length: 15 residues. Trimming pared 3 bases from V and 5 bases from J, leaving 14 bases between. CDR3 DNA sequence: TGTGCCAGTAGTATCGGATTGGATTACTATCAGCCCCAGCATTTT. This encodes CASSIGLDYYQPQHF.

The J gene is TRBJ1-3, the V gene TRBV4-1; D call uncertain. This CDR3 is built from 12 residues. Looked up from germline, CDR1 is MGHRA and CDR2 is YSYEKL. V gave up 0 bases and J gave up 4 bases, with 1 base separating them. CDR3 in DNA: TGCGCCAGCAGCCAAGAAGGAAACACCATATATTTT. Translating gives CASSQEGNTIYF.

The chain uses TRBV5-1 and TRBJ2-3; 10 nucleotides agree with TRBD2. CDR1 and CDR2 (germline): SGHRS, YFSETQ. The CDR3 runs to 14 residues. V was clipped by 2 bases and J by 5 bases; unmatched bases: 2. The CDR3 nucleotides are TGCGCCAGCAGCTTAGCGGGGGGGCAAGATACGCAGTATTTT. Amino acid sequence: CASSLAGGQDTQYF.

V and J are TRBV27 and TRBJ1-5, with no clear D. There are 18 residues in the CDR3. Germline V gene lookup returns CDR1 MNHEY and CDR2 SMNVEV (reference sequence). Trimming stripped 3 bases from V and 0 bases from J, with 18 bases between. The CDR3 sequence: CASSFLGPGSDSNQPQHF. As DNA, the CDR3 is TGTGCCAGCAGTTTCCTGGGCCCCGGTAGCGATAGCAATCAGCCCCAGCATTTT.

V gene TRBV10-3 combines with J gene TRBJ2-5; no firm D call. CDR1 is ENHRY, CDR2 SYGVKD, per germline. CDR3 length: 12 amino acids. The germline V and J ends were trimmed by 2 bases and 4 bases, with 5 bases remaining between them. CDR3 protein: CAISEPRETQYF. In nucleotides, the CDR3 is TGTGCCATCAGTGAGCCAAGAGAGACCCAGTACTTC.

The V and J genes are TRBV7-6 and TRBJ2-3; perhaps TRBD1 as D (5 bases). V was shortened by 5 bases and J by 6 bases, with 12 bases between the two germline ends. CDR1 and CDR2 from the germline V gene are SGHVS and FNYEAQ. The CDR3 totals 13 residues. The chain's CDR3 is CASSLQGSDTQYF. The CDR3 DNA sequence: TGTGCCAGCAGCCTCCAGGGCTCCGATACGCAGTATTTT.

The CDR3 reads CASSQATMGRNIQYF. The CDR3 DNA follows: TGTGCCAGCAGCCAAGCCACCATGGGCAGGAACATTCAGTACTTC. The chain uses TRBV14 and TRBJ2-4; no clear D gene. The CDR3 is 15 residues long. Germline V gives CDR1 SGHDN, CDR2 FVKESK. The V and J ends lost 1 base and 7 bases respectively, with 14 bases between them.

The genes are TRBV2 and TRBJ2-2, with D perhaps matching TRBD1 (6 bases). CDR3 length equals 13 residues. The germline V and J ends were trimmed by 6 bases and 4 bases, with 9 bases remaining between them. Looked up from germline, CDR1 is SNHLY and CDR2 is FYNNEI. CDR3 in DNA: TGTGCCAGCAGGGACAGAAGCACCGGGGAGCTGTTTTTT. Protein sequence: CASRDRSTGELFF.

This clone turned up a few times. The gene calls are TRBV11-2 and TRBJ1-1; TRBD1 agrees at 9 bases. The CDR3 has 14 residues. CDR1 is SGHAT, CDR2 FQNNGV, per germline. V dropped 4 bases and J dropped 3; count of bases not matched to a gene: 3. The DNA for the CDR3 is TGTGCCAGCAGCTCCCGGACAGGGGACACTGAAGCTTTCTTT. Amino acids: CASSSRTGDTEAFF.

This chain joins TRBV6-4 and TRBJ2-1, with 14 positions matching TRBD2. The CDR3 contains 16 residues. Trimming at V came to 2 bases and at J to 9 bases, leaving 6 bases not matched to a gene. Per germline, CDR1 MRHNA and CDR2 SNTAGT. Here the CDR3 reads CASSDETSGGASEQFF. CDR3 in DNA: TGTGCCAGCAGTGACGAGACTAGCGGGGGGGCAAGTGAGCAGTTCTTC.